A selection of T cell receptor beta chains follows, all from one sample in a study of T cells expressing NK-cell markers. TCRdb reworked the 5' RACE reads into one entry per CDR3 protein, no DNA. Its listing shows some 500,000 distinct CDR3 sequences. Sequenced material: blood T cells: a sorted CD56 or NKG2C T cell subset, CD4+ or CD8+ T cells, or bulk PBMC T cells (not recorded which). These receptors all stem from a woman between 50 and 59 years old in good health. Each CDR3 is given with its conserved first and last residue.

V	J	CDR3
TRBV5-1	TRBJ2-3	CASSPPGLAGVDTQYF
TRBV11-2	TRBJ2-2	CASSPLAGDPGELFF
TRBV11-2	TRBJ2-2	CASSHRAGTGELFF
TRBV11-3	TRBJ2-5	CASSLERQVTPETQYF
TRBV7-2	TRBJ2-3	CASSLGSRTSGRDTQYF
TRBV11-3	TRBJ2-1	CASSPVGRTYNEQFF
TRBV18	TRBJ2-7	CASSLAPGQGAGEQYF
TRBV5-1	TRBJ1-1	CASSPGVGVTEAFF
TRBV29-1	TRBJ1-1	CSVHPKGTEAFF
TRBV29-1	TRBJ1-2	CSVIMRTGTGFPYGYTF
TRBV15	TRBJ1-3	CATSRTGDRFSGNTIYF
TRBV2	TRBJ2-3	CASSRLAIGSDTQYF
TRBV3-1	TRBJ2-1	CASSQNSGRANEQFF
TRBV19	TRBJ1-1	CASRTGPFMNTEAFF
TRBV5-1	TRBJ2-1	CASSLTLSGASSYNEQFF
TRBV12-3/TRBV12-4	TRBJ2-7	CASRPRQGQGKDEQYF
TRBV3-1	TRBJ1-6	CASSQLESIAPLHF
TRBV20-1	TRBJ1-6	CSARERGDSPLHF
TRBV11-3	TRBJ2-2	CASSPGHGTSGELFF
TRBV6-5	TRBJ2-2	CASSATPGLAVNTGELFF
TRBV10-2	TRBJ2-7	CASSHLLTYEQYF
TRBV29-1	TRBJ2-5	CSVEKIVLETQYF
TRBV12-3/TRBV12-4	TRBJ1-1	CASRPGLPNTEAFF
TRBV6-4	TRBJ2-5	CASSEGVAGKETQYF
TRBV5-6	TRBJ2-3	CASSQIPGLAGGRGDTQYF
TRBV4-2	TRBJ2-2	CASSKEYSGYPNTGELFF
TRBV30	TRBJ1-1	CAARQVAMNTEAFF
TRBV7-8	TRBJ2-7	CASSFSGRSSYEQYF
TRBV6-5	TRBJ2-1	CASSYGLAQNEQFF
TRBV11-1	TRBJ2-2	CASSHGKLNTGELFF
TRBV14	TRBJ1-2	CASSQSRGSYGYTF
TRBV20-1	TRBJ2-7	CSAISSGPTYEQYF
TRBV20-1	TRBJ2-1	CSARANSGGTYNEQFF
TRBV7-9	TRBJ2-4	CASSLALETKNIQYF
TRBV6-5	TRBJ1-1	CASSYPTGEAFF
TRBV6-1	TRBJ2-3	CASSPKTSTDTQYF
TRBV21-1	TRBJ1-2	CASSKWRRIYGYTF
TRBV2	TRBJ2-7	CASSGTSGSYEQYF
TRBV6-5	TRBJ2-1	CASTGRGNEQFF
TRBV3-1	TRBJ2-5	CASSQDHRTQYF
TRBV5-1	TRBJ2-2	CASSHLITSGSYTGELFF
TRBV5-5	TRBJ1-1	CASSYGAALMNTEAFF
TRBV12-3/TRBV12-4	TRBJ1-2	CATRDTGNYGYTF
TRBV18	TRBJ2-6	CASSPGRISGANVLTF
TRBV19	TRBJ2-3	CATAPGDTDTQYF
TRBV20-1	TRBJ1-1	CSANPGQLNTEAFF
TRBV5-1	TRBJ1-1	CASSLAMRVNTEAFF
TRBV12-3/TRBV12-4	TRBJ2-5	CASSPQSLAETQYF
TRBV20-1	TRBJ1-1	CSARDSWSEAFF
TRBV5-1	TRBJ1-1	CASSLAFGGSTEAFF
TRBV27	TRBJ1-1	CASSRMTGNTEAFF
TRBV29-1	TRBJ2-3	CSVRNRGPGDTQYF
TRBV29-1	TRBJ1-1	CSVHDRADTEVFF
TRBV5-1	TRBJ2-1	CASSLGGGPDNEQFF